These 14 T cell receptor beta chains came from one sample sequenced in a study of T cells in Graves' hyperthyroidism and ophthalmopathy. Researchers amplified the TCR beta CDR3 regions from RNA transcripts. First-round RT-PCR of the TCR CDR3 relied on the HTBI primer set. TCRdb re-analysed the multiplex PCR reads in MiXCR, keeping a single row per CDR3 protein. Seen here are hundreds of thousands of distinct CDR3 sequences, around 16% observed once, and the top ten hold 7.5% to 9%. Sequences were obtained from blood. These receptors were taken from a woman younger than 35 with Graves' hyperthyroidism.

This clonotype was seen only a few times. V gene TRBV6-1 combines with J gene TRBJ2-2, with 10 bases identical to TRBD2. CDR3 size: 17 residues. The ends lost 5 bases at V and 6 bases at J; junction bases unmatched: 12. In germline, CDR1 is MNHNS, CDR2 SASEGT. The CDR3 sequence is CASSPASGSRGAGELFF. DNA of the CDR3: TGTGCCAGCAGTCCCGCTAGCGGGAGTAGAGGAGCCGGGGAGCTGTTTTTT.

This chain joins TRBV5-4 and TRBJ2-3, with 11 bases fitting TRBD2. The germline V gene has CDR1 SGHNT and CDR2 YYREEE (reference sequence). Losses at the gene ends were 3 bases for V and 4 bases for J; bases not matched to a gene: 10. The CDR3 loop spans 17 amino acids. As DNA, the CDR3 is TGTGCCAGCAGCTCCAAGCGTACTAGCGGGGGTGCAGATACGCAGTATTTT. Its translation: CASSSKRTSGGADTQYF.

This clonotype was seen a handful of times. The rearrangement uses TRBV9 and TRBJ2-3; D uncertain. Trimming left V 0 bases short and J 2 bases short, with 10 bases between. The CDR3 totals 15 residues. Germline loops: CDR1 SGDLS, CDR2 YYNGEE. The CDR3 DNA is TGTGCCAGCAGCGTAGGGGTCACCTCCACAGATACGCAGTATTTT. This sequence encodes CASSVGVTSTDTQYF.

This clonotype was recorded many times. The chain links TRBV3-1 to TRBJ2-3, with D hard to call. CDR1 is LGHDT and CDR2 is YNNKEL in the germline V gene (reference sequence). The CDR3 extends over 15 amino acids. The germline V and J ends were trimmed by 4 bases and 0 bases, with 11 bases remaining between them. This chain's CDR3 is CASSLRALSTDTQYF. CDR3 DNA sequence: TGTGCCAGCAGCCTCCGGGCCCTTAGCACAGATACGCAGTATTTT.

This clonotype was picked up many times. The V and J genes are TRBV20-1 and TRBJ2-3, with 7 bases that match TRBD2. V dropped 5 bases and J dropped 7; count of bases not matched to a gene: 9. The CDR3 spans 13 residues. Per the germline V gene, CDR1 is DFQATT and CDR2 is SNEGSKA (reference sequence). CDR3 sequence (DNA): TGCAGTGCTCCCGGCCGGGAGGTGTATACGCAGTATTTT. As protein: CSAPGREVYTQYF.

This clonotype has a count of ten or more. V gene TRBV30 combines with J gene TRBJ2-1; no clear D gene. The CDR3 extends over 13 amino acids. V lost 0 bases and J 3 bases, leaving 6 bases between the germline ends. CDR1 and CDR2 (germline): GTSNPN, SVGIG (reference sequence). The CDR3 loop is CAWSVLSYNEQFF. The DNA of the CDR3 is TGTGCCTGGAGTGTTTTGAGCTACAATGAGCAGTTCTTC. The full variable domain, with the rest looked up from reference TRBV30 and TRBJ2-1, is SQTIHQWPATLVQPVGSPLSLECTVEGTSNPNLYWYRQAAGRGLQLLFYSVGIGQISSEVPQNLSASRPQDRQFILSSKKLLLSDSGFYLCAWSVLSYNEQFFGPGTRLTVL.

This clonotype was detected ten times or more. This chain connects TRBV10-3 to TRBJ2-3; no definite D call. The V end was cut by 6 bases, the J end by 3 bases, with 16 bases between. Per the germline V gene, CDR1 is ENHRY and CDR2 is SYGVKD. CDR3 length: 15 residues. In DNA form, the CDR3 reads TGTGCCATCAGGCCGGGTCTAGGCACGACAGATACGCAGTATTTT. This sequence encodes CAIRPGLGTTDTQYF.

This clonotype came up many times. This chain connects TRBV6-1 to TRBJ1-4, with D unclear. The V gene lost 1 base and the J gene lost 7 bases, with 13 bases spanning the gap. CDR3 length equals 15 residues. Germline loops: CDR1 MNHNS, CDR2 SASEGT. CDR3 sequence (DNA): TGTGCCAGCAGTGAAGGATCGGGATCGAGTGAAAAACTGTTTTTT. Encoded protein: CASSEGSGSSEKLFF.

The table lists this clonotype with many counts. The chain links TRBV28 to TRBJ1-5; a possible D gene is TRBD1 (6 bases). Germline assignment: CDR1 MDHEN and CDR2 SYDVKM. The CDR3 covers 16 residues. Trimming left V 6 bases short and J 2 bases short, with 17 bases between. The CDR3 DNA reads as TGTGCCAGCAGGGGGGGGGCATGGTTCGGCAATCAGCCCCAGCATTTT. Translated: CASRGGAWFGNQPQHF.

In this sample, this clonotype turned up many times. This rearrangement joins TRBV12-3 or TRBV12-4 to TRBJ2-7; TRBD1 agrees at 7 bases. V was clipped by 4 bases and J by 6 bases; unmatched bases: 3. CDR3 length equals 12 residues. This CDR3 is CASSSTGAEQYF. CDR3 in DNA: TGTGCCAGCAGTTCTACAGGGGCCGAGCAGTACTTC.

This sequence joins TRBV11-2 and TRBJ2-7; D is ambiguous. Deletions cut 5 bases from V and 5 bases from J, with 10 bases between. Looked up from germline, CDR1 is SGHAT and CDR2 is FQNNGV. The CDR3 spans 12 residues. The DNA for the CDR3 is TGTGCCAGCAGCCGGTGGTCCGACGAGCAGTACTTC. This codes for CASSRWSDEQYF.

At least ten counts were recorded for this clonotype. The chain couples TRBV18 to TRBJ1-1; D possibly corresponds to TRBD1 (5 bases). With 3 bases removed from V and 5 bases from J, the gap between germline ends came to 13 bases. In germline, CDR1 is KGHSH, CDR2 LQKENI. This CDR3 contains 14 residues. CDR3 nucleotide sequence: TGTGCCAGCTCACCTGACCCCGGGGGTACTGAAGCTTTCTTT. Translation gives CASSPDPGGTEAFF.

The table lists this clonotype with a few counts. The J gene is TRBJ1-2, the V gene TRBV20-1; 7 positions match TRBD1. Germline CDR1 DFQATT, CDR2 SNEGSKA (reference sequence). J lost 0 bases, V lost 3 bases, and 1 base had no gene match. This CDR3 has 13 amino acids. The CDR3 sequence: CSARTGSNYGYTF. In nucleotides, the CDR3 is TGCAGTGCTAGGACAGGGTCTAACTATGGCTACACCTTC.

Details on this clonotype: This clone may be a read error of a much larger clone one base away. The chain uses TRBV5-6 and TRBJ1-5; D is unclear. CDR3 length: 14 residues. Trimming shortened V by 4 bases and J by 4 bases, and 12 bases separated the two germline ends. Germline V gene lookup returns CDR1 SGHDT and CDR2 YYEEEE. The CDR3 loop is CASSPDQVNQPQHF. The CDR3 region has the DNA TGTGCCAGCAGCCCCGATCAGGTGAATCAGCCCCAGCATTTT.